The rows below give T cell receptor beta chains drawn from one sample of a study of post-analysis software for immune sequencing data. TCRdb fed the PCR reads into MiXCR, producing one record per CDR3 protein. The table has roughly 700,000 distinct CDR3 sequences, roughly 29% seen once. The sequenced sample consisted of blood. These receptors were taken from a girl aged 10 to 17 with multiple sclerosis. The CDR3 runs from the conserved cysteine through the conserved F or W. Fields, in order: D gene, V gene, J gene, clone size, CDR3 DNA, CDR3 protein. The D gene is left open where the match is weak. Size is stated for part of the rows, as once, few or many counts, or as a class when the clone is expanded.

TRBD1	TRBV6-5	TRBJ2-3	-	TGTGCCAGCACAGGGGGTTACACAGATACGCAGTATTTT	CASTGGYTDTQYF
-	TRBV3-1	TRBJ2-1	-	TGTGCCAGCAGCCCCCGGGCGGATGAGCAGTTCTTC	CASSPRADEQFF
-	TRBV7-9	TRBJ2-1	few	TGTGCCAGCAGCGATCCAGGGTGGAATGAGCAGTTCTTC	CASSDPGWNEQFF
-	TRBV9	TRBJ2-5	few	TGTGCCAGCGCGAGGAACAGAGGGGGGACCCAGTACTTC	CASARNRGGTQYF
-	TRBV10-3	TRBJ2-7	many	TGTGCCATCAGTGAAAGGTACGAGCAGTACTTC	CAISERYEQYF
-	TRBV9	TRBJ2-7	-	TGTGCCAGCAGCGTAGCTTCTGGAAACCTCATCTCCGAGCAGTACTTC	CASSVASGNLISEQYF
-	TRBV5-5	TRBJ2-3	few	TGTGCCAGCCAGGGAATCCCAGATACGCAGTATTTT	CASQGIPDTQYF
TRBD2	TRBV4-3	TRBJ2-1	few	TGCGCCAGCAGCCCCGTCCGGTTTGCGGGAGGAGAGCAGTTCTTC	CASSPVRFAGGEQFF
TRBD2	TRBV20-1	TRBJ2-1	few	TGCAGTGCTAGAGATAGCTGGGGGGGGGAGCAGTTCTTC	CSARDSWGGEQFF
TRBD2	TRBV7-2	TRBJ2-1	few	TGTGCCAGCAGCTTCAGGCTAGCGGGTGATCAAAGCTCCTACAATGAGCAGTTCTTC	CASSFRLAGDQSSYNEQFF
-	TRBV4-3	TRBJ2-2	-	TGCGCCAGCAGCCAAGATTTCGACTCATTGCACGGGGAGCTGTTTTTT	CASSQDFDSLHGELFF
-	TRBV9	TRBJ1-1	few	TGTGCCAGCAGCGTAGCAGGGTTCACTGAAGCTTTCTTT	CASSVAGFTEAFF
-	TRBV2	TRBJ1-1	-	TGTGCCAGCAGTGACCGGGAGAACACTGAAGCTTTCTTT	CASSDRENTEAFF
-	TRBV5-1	TRBJ2-1	-	TGCGCCAGCAGCTTGCGTCTGGGATACAATGAGCAGTTCTTC	CASSLRLGYNEQFF
TRBD2	TRBV6-5	TRBJ2-5	many	TGTGCCAGCAGTTACGGTAGCGGGAGAATTATCCGAGAGACCCAGTACTTC	CASSYGSGRIIRETQYF
TRBD1	TRBV28	TRBJ1-5	few	TGTGCCAGCAGTTTACCGGGGACAGCGAGGCAGCCCCAGCATTTT	CASSLPGTARQPQHF
-	TRBV7-8	TRBJ2-7	-	TGTGCCAGCAGCTGGGGATCAAGGAGCGAGCAGTACTTC	CASSWGSRSEQYF
-	TRBV21-1	TRBJ2-1	few	TGTGCCAGCAGCCTAATGCGGGAGCAGTTCTTC	CASSLMREQFF
TRBD2	TRBV7-2	TRBJ2-1	few	TGTGCCAGCAGCTCTTCCGGGACTAGCGGGACTGAGCAGTTCTTC	CASSSSGTSGTEQFF
TRBD2	TRBV5-5	TRBJ2-5	-	TGTGCCAGCAGCCCCGGGGTTGGAGCGGGAGCCACAGAGACCCAGTACTTC	CASSPGVGAGATETQYF
-	TRBV12-3/TRBV12-4	TRBJ2-1	-	TGTGCCAGCAGTATCGCTGGCGGGACAAACAATGAGCAGTTCTTC	CASSIAGGTNNEQFF
-	TRBV11-2	TRBJ2-5	few	TGTGCCAGCAGCCCCTGGGGGGGGCGAGAGACCCAGTACTTC	CASSPWGGRETQYF
TRBD1	TRBV9	TRBJ2-1	-	TGTGCCAGCAGCCTTCGGACAGGGGCCGATGAGCAGTTCTTC	CASSLRTGADEQFF
TRBD2	TRBV6-5	TRBJ2-7	-	TGTGCCAGCAAAGGACTAGCGGGAGCGGTAGGCGAGCAGTACTTC	CASKGLAGAVGEQYF
-	TRBV27	TRBJ1-6	-	TGTGCCAGCAGCCGCCCTGCGCCCGGGCCCCTCCACTTT	CASSRPAPGPLHF
-	TRBV7-2	TRBJ2-1	once	TGTGCCAGCAGGTTTTACAATGAGCAGTTCTTC	CASRFYNEQFF
TRBD2	TRBV29-1	TRBJ2-5	few	TGCAGCGTTGCCGTTGGGGGGGGAGAGACCCAGTACTTC	CSVAVGGGETQYF
TRBD2	TRBV27	TRBJ2-7	few	TGTGCCAGCAGTTTCTCTAGCGGACCCTACGAGCAGTACTTC	CASSFSSGPYEQYF
TRBD1	TRBV5-1	TRBJ2-1	few	TGCGCCAGCAGCCCTCACCTGACAGGGCAGGTTTGGAATGAGCAGTTCTTC	CASSPHLTGQVWNEQFF
-	TRBV12-3/TRBV12-4	TRBJ1-6	-	TGTGCCAGCAGTTTGAGGGGGGACAAAAATTCACCCCTCCACTTT	CASSLRGDKNSPLHF
-	TRBV20-1	TRBJ2-5	few	TGCAGTCCCCAATCGGACTGGGGCAATGAGCAGTACTTC	CSPQSDWGNEQYF
TRBD2	TRBV20-1	TRBJ2-5	-	TGCAGTGCTAGAACCATAGCGGGAACAGGAGAGACCCAGTACTTC	CSARTIAGTGETQYF
-	TRBV5-1	TRBJ1-5	few	TGCGCCAGCAGCTTGGTAAGCGGGGATCAGCCCCAGCATTTT	CASSLVSGDQPQHF
-	TRBV20-1	TRBJ2-3	once	TGCAGTGCTATCTACAGGGTCCCTAGCACAGATACGCAGTATTTT	CSAIYRVPSTDTQYF
-	TRBV28	TRBJ2-5	-	TGTGCCAGCAGTTTTTTCGAGGGCCAACAAGAGACCCAGTACTTC	CASSFFEGQQETQYF
-	TRBV5-1	TRBJ1-2	-	TGCGCCAGCAGCTATGCCAACTATGGCTACACCTTC	CASSYANYGYTF
-	TRBV20-1	TRBJ2-1	many	TGCAGTGCTAGAATCGGGATGGATGAGCAGTTCTTC	CSARIGMDEQFF
TRBD2	TRBV24-1	TRBJ2-1	many	TGTGCCACCAGTGATGTGACTAGCGGGAGCTCCTACAATGAGCAGTTCTTC	CATSDVTSGSSYNEQFF
TRBD2	TRBV25-1	TRBJ2-1	few	TGTGCCAGCAGTGAATATGGGGGGGTCAATGAGCAGTTCTTC	CASSEYGGVNEQFF
-	TRBV5-1	TRBJ1-2	-	TGCGCCAGCAGCTTGGTAGGCGGGAATAACTATGGCTACACCTTC	CASSLVGGNNYGYTF
-	TRBV20-1	TRBJ2-1	-	TGCATTGCTAGTGGGGGGCCCGAGCAGTTCTTC	CIASGGPEQFF